Listed below are T cell receptor beta chains from one sample, sequenced in a study of T cell responses to AZD1222 COVID-19 vaccine. Sequencing was performed with immunoSEQ multiplex PCR; in TCRdb, only in-frame clones are kept and a portion is missing. The profile shows roughly 100,000 clones, about 89% of them singletons. Sequences were derived from peripheral blood, sampled on day 0 of AZD1222 vaccination. These receptors were taken from an adult in good health. Both conserved end residues are part of each CDR3. A D gene is named only where the DNA matches it firmly. Size is omitted from some rows. Given values are once, few, many or a class for expanded clones.

J gene,V gene,D gene,CDR3 length,clone size,CDR3 DNA,CDR3 protein
TRBJ2-2,TRBV11-3,NA,15,NA,TGTGCCAGCAGCCTGGGTCCAGGGATCACCGGGGAGCTGTTTTTT,CASSLGPGITGELFF
TRBJ1-6,TRBV25-1,NA,15,NA,TGTGCCAGCTCCGATGTGAGCTCCTATAATTCACCCCTCCACTTT,CASSDVSSYNSPLHF
TRBJ2-3,TRBV2,TRBD2,17,NA,TGTGCCAGCAGTGCTCCACCTAGCGGGGGAGTAACAGATACGCAGTATTTT,CASSAPPSGGVTDTQYF
TRBJ1-4,TRBV5-1,TRBD1,15,once,TGCGCCAGCAGCGGTACACAGGGGCTGAATGAAAAACTGTTTTTT,CASSGTQGLNEKLFF
TRBJ2-5,TRBV2,NA,12,NA,TGTGCCAGCAGTGGGATGGGGGAGACCCAGTACTTC,CASSGMGETQYF
TRBJ1-1,TRBV28,NA,16,NA,TGTGCCAGCAGTTCCCTGAGCGGGATTGGGAACACTGAAGCTTTCTTT,CASSSLSGIGNTEAFF
TRBJ1-6,TRBV30,NA,13,few,TGTGCCTGGAGTCCTCTAGTTAATTCACCCCTCCACTTT,CAWSPLVNSPLHF
TRBJ2-7,TRBV21-1,NA,18,once,TGTGCCAGCAGCAAAGTTCCTAGCGGGGGGCTTGAGCGCTACGAGCAGTACTTC,CASSKVPSGGLERYEQYF
TRBJ1-5,TRBV18,NA,14,NA,TGTGCCAGCTCTCCTACAGGGTCGGTGCAGCCCCAGCATTTT,CASSPTGSVQPQHF
TRBJ2-7,TRBV10-2,NA,14,NA,TGCGCCAGCACCCAACGCACGGACACCTACGAGCAGTACTTC,CASTQRTDTYEQYF
TRBJ1-6,TRBV9,NA,15,NA,TGTGCCAGCAGCGTAGACCGGATTAATAATTCACCCCTCCACTTT,CASSVDRINNSPLHF
TRBJ1-5,TRBV4-2,NA,18,NA,TGTGCCAGCAGCCAAGAGGCCGGGAACGGCGGCAGCAATCAGCCCCAGCATTTT,CASSQEAGNGGSNQPQHF
TRBJ1-1,TRBV7-3,NA,14,NA,TGTGCCAGCAGCTTAGGAGGGTTGAACACTGAAGCTTTCTTT,CASSLGGLNTEAFF
TRBJ1-1,TRBV12-3/TRBV12-4,NA,13,once,TGTGCCAGCAGTGGGACCGAGAACACTGAAGCTTTCTTT,CASSGTENTEAFF
TRBJ1-2,TRBV20-1,NA,15,NA,TGCAGTGCTAGTGGTTCAGGGGCCGACTACTATGGCTACACCTTC,CSASGSGADYYGYTF
TRBJ1-6,TRBV7-2,NA,14,NA,TGTGCCAGCAGCCTCTGGCAAAGTAATTCACCCCTCCACTTT,CASSLWQSNSPLHF
TRBJ2-7,TRBV13,NA,13,NA,TGTGCCAGCAGCCCACGGAGCTCCTACGAGCAGTACTTC,CASSPRSSYEQYF
TRBJ1-5,TRBV4-3,TRBD1,15,once,TGCGCCAGCAGCCCCGGGACAGGGTTCAATCAGCCCCAGCATTTT,CASSPGTGFNQPQHF
TRBJ1-1,TRBV11-2,TRBD1,13,NA,TGTGCCAGCAGCTGGTTCCGGGACAGCAAAGCTTTCTTT,CASSWFRDSKAFF
TRBJ2-2,TRBV5-1,TRBD1,15,once,TGCGCCAGCAGCCCCGGGACAGGGGGCACCGGGGAGCTGTTTTTT,CASSPGTGGTGELFF
TRBJ2-5,TRBV6-5,NA,15,once,TGTGCCAGCAGTTACTCGATCGGACGGGGAGAGACCCAGTACTTC,CASSYSIGRGETQYF
TRBJ1-1,TRBV4-2,NA,14,NA,TGTGCCAGCACCTTAGGGGCCCCCAACACTGAAGCTTTCTTT,CASTLGAPNTEAFF
TRBJ2-3,TRBV5-1,TRBD2,17,NA,TGCGCCAGCAGCAGGGGAGGCGGGGGGCAGTACACAGATACGCAGTATTTT,CASSRGGGGQYTDTQYF
TRBJ1-1,TRBV19,NA,14,NA,TGTGCCAGCCGAACGACAGGCGGGAACACTGAAGCTTTCTTT,CASRTTGGNTEAFF
TRBJ1-1,TRBV29-1,TRBD1,14,NA,TGCAGCGTTGGTTTAGGGGGCTGGAACACTGAAGCTTTCTTT,CSVGLGGWNTEAFF
TRBJ1-6,TRBV2,TRBD1,15,NA,TGTGCCAGCAGTGGGACAGGGGGCGGCAATTCACCCCTCCACTTT,CASSGTGGGNSPLHF
TRBJ1-4,TRBV11-2,NA,12,NA,TGTGCCAGCAGCTCTGTAGGTAACGAACTGTTTTTT,CASSSVGNELFF
TRBJ1-2,TRBV7-2,TRBD1,16,NA,TGTGCCAGCAGCAAAACCAAGACAGGGGGCGCTTCTGGCTACACCTTC,CASSKTKTGGASGYTF
TRBJ1-6,TRBV30,TRBD1,13,NA,TGTGCCTGGAAGACAGGGTATAATTCACCCCTCCACTTT,CAWKTGYNSPLHF
TRBJ2-3,TRBV3-1/TRBV3-2,NA,12,NA,TGTGCCAGCAGCACACCGGGACCGCCCCCGTATTTT,CASSTPGPPPYF
TRBJ1-2,TRBV6-2/TRBV6-3,NA,12,NA,TGTGCCAGCAGTCCCCAACGGTTCGGCTACACCTTC,CASSPQRFGYTF
TRBJ1-1,TRBV27,TRBD1,14,NA,TGTGCCAGCAGTTCCCGACAGGGTCACACTGAAGCTTTCTTT,CASSSRQGHTEAFF
TRBJ1-2,TRBV10-3,TRBD1,13,NA,TGTGCCATCAGAACAGGGGGCAACTATGGCTACACCTTC,CAIRTGGNYGYTF
TRBJ1-6,TRBV28,NA,15,NA,TGTGCCAGCAGCCTAGGTGGTAAAGGGCGGACACCCCTCCACTTT,CASSLGGKGRTPLHF
TRBJ1-6,TRBV12-5,NA,14,once,TGTGCTAGTGGGGAGGACAGTCACAATTCACCCCTCCACTTT,CASGEDSHNSPLHF
TRBJ2-7,TRBV2,NA,13,NA,TGTGCCAGCAGGGAGGAAGGTTCCGACGAGCAGTACTTC,CASREEGSDEQYF
TRBJ1-2,TRBV27,NA,15,NA,TGTGCCAGCAGTTCCGACCCGACACAATACTATGGCTACACCTTC,CASSSDPTQYYGYTF
TRBJ1-6,TRBV2,NA,14,NA,TGTGCCATGACAGGAAGCTCCTATAATTCACCCCTCCACTTT,CAMTGSSYNSPLHF
TRBJ2-5,TRBV5-4,TRBD1,16,NA,TGTGCCAGCAGCGTGGACAGGCTACTAAGTGGGGAGACCCAGTACTTC,CASSVDRLLSGETQYF
TRBJ2-1,TRBV5-6,NA,16,few,TGTGCCAGCCTGGGGAGGGGAGGGGGTTCCTACAATGAGCAGTTCTTC,CASLGRGGGSYNEQFF
TRBJ2-5,TRBV7-2,TRBD1,14,NA,TGTGCCAGCAGCCATAACAGGGGCAGGGAGACCCAGTACTTC,CASSHNRGRETQYF
TRBJ2-7,TRBV19,NA,15,NA,TGTGCCAGTAGTATTGAGGGCTCAGGGTGGAACGAGCAGTACTTC,CASSIEGSGWNEQYF
TRBJ1-4,TRBV18,NA,14,NA,TGTGCCAGCTCACCACCAGGTGCTAATGAAAAACTGTTTTTT,CASSPPGANEKLFF
TRBJ1-2,TRBV5-1,TRBD1,14,once,TGCGCCAGCAGCGTGTACAGGGGAGCGGAAGGCTACACCTTC,CASSVYRGAEGYTF
TRBJ2-3,TRBV28,NA,13,NA,TGTGCCAGCAGTTTATGGAACCCGAATACGCAGTATTTT,CASSLWNPNTQYF
TRBJ1-6,TRBV2,TRBD1,15,NA,TGTGCCAGCAGTGTCCAGGGGGAACATAATTCACCCCTCCACTTT,CASSVQGEHNSPLHF
TRBJ1-2,TRBV25-1,TRBD1,12,NA,TGTGCCACCGCGACAGGGACGGGTGGCTACACCTTC,CATATGTGGYTF
TRBJ1-2,TRBV6-1,NA,15,NA,TGTGCCAGCAGTGAAGTAGGCGAAGGGGGCTATGGCTACACCTTC,CASSEVGEGGYGYTF
TRBJ1-5,TRBV30,NA,15,NA,TGTGCCTGGAGTGTACCCCGGGGGGGCAATCAGCCCCAGCATTTT,CAWSVPRGGNQPQHF
TRBJ2-2,TRBV9,NA,14,once,TGTGCCAGCAGCCCCGACAGGAACACCGGGGAGCTGTTTTTT,CASSPDRNTGELFF
TRBJ1-2,TRBV4-3,NA,16,NA,TGCGCCAGCAGCCAAGCCCTTGGGGGGCTAGGCTATGGCTACACCTTC,CASSQALGGLGYGYTF
TRBJ2-1,TRBV5-1,NA,15,few,TGCGCCAGCAGCTTGGCGGAGAGAACCTACAATGAGCAGTTCTTC,CASSLAERTYNEQFF
TRBJ2-1,TRBV24-1,TRBD1,13,NA,TGTGCCACCAGCTCAGGGGGCAGGGATGAGCAGTTCTTC,CATSSGGRDEQFF
TRBJ1-3,TRBV23-1,NA,16,once,TGCGCCAGCAGTCTGGGGGGACTGAGCTCTGGAAACACCATATATTTT,CASSLGGLSSGNTIYF
TRBJ2-6,TRBV5-6,NA,16,NA,TGTGCCAGCAGCTCGCTACAGGGTACTGGGGCCAACGTCCTGACTTTC,CASSSLQGTGANVLTF
TRBJ2-5,TRBV18,TRBD1,15,NA,TGTGCCAGCTCACCAGCGAACAGGGGGCAGGAGACCCAGTACTTC,CASSPANRGQETQYF
TRBJ1-1,TRBV2,NA,13,NA,TGTGCCAGCAGCAATCAGCGTTACACTGAAGCTTTCTTT,CASSNQRYTEAFF